The 27 T cell receptor beta chains reported below all come from one sample, sequenced in a study of T cell repertoires in cytomegalovirus infection. Using its own MiXCR run on the reads, TCRdb lists one record per CDR3 protein. The repertoire has about 310,000 distinct CDR3 sequences, about 17% of them found once; the top ten carry around 11%. Sequenced: PBMCs. The receptors derive from a human donor in good health (CMV status not recorded). Some clones in this sample may be carry-over from other donors' samples.

This clonotype was recorded at least ten times. The rearrangement joins TRBV6-1 to TRBJ2-7, with TRBD2 as a possible D gene (5 bases). The CDR3 is made up of 13 amino acids. Germline assignment: CDR1 MNHNS and CDR2 SASEGT. The V end was cut by 6 bases, the J end by 3 bases, with 12 bases between. CDR3 in DNA: TGTGCCAGCAGGGTAGGACGGGGCTACGAGCAGTACTTC. Translating it yields CASRVGRGYEQYF.

This clonotype appeared a few times. This chain uses TRBV4-3 with TRBJ2-5; TRBD1 is a possible D gene (5 bases). The germline gives CDR1 LGHNA, CDR2 YSLEER. The CDR3 is 15 amino acids. V dropped 4 bases and J dropped 5 bases, with 17 bases sitting between them. The CDR3 is CASSRRTSVDETQYF. In DNA form, the CDR3 reads TGCGCCAGCAGCCGGCGGACATCCGTGGACGAGACCCAGTACTTC.

The chain uses TRBV4-1 and TRBJ2-5, with D perhaps TRBD1 (6 bases). Germline CDR1 MGHRA, CDR2 YSYEKL. V was shortened by 0 bases and J by 2 bases, with 10 bases between the two germline ends. There are 15 residues in the CDR3. CDR3: CASSQERTVQETQYF. The DNA for the CDR3 is TGCGCCAGCAGCCAAGAGAGGACAGTACAAGAGACCCAGTACTTC.

This clonotype was observed many times. J is TRBJ1-6 and V is TRBV7-2; D is ambiguous. This CDR3 spans 17 amino acids. Per the germline V gene, CDR1 is SGHTA and CDR2 is FQGNSA. Trimming removed 1 base at V and 0 bases at J, with 10 bases between. CDR3 amino acids: CASSLGPASSYNSPLHF. In DNA form, the CDR3 reads TGTGCCAGCAGCTTAGGGCCAGCGAGCTCCTATAATTCACCCCTCCACTTT. The full variable domain, rest sourced from reference TRBV7-2 and TRBJ1-6, is GAGVSQSPSNKVTEKGKDVELRCDPISGHTALYWYRQSLGQGLEFLIYFQGNSAPDKSGLPSDRFSAERTGGSVSTLTIQRTQQEDSAVYLCASSLGPASSYNSPLHFGNGTRLTVT.

This clonotype was observed a handful of times. The chain combines TRBV27 with TRBJ2-7; TRBD1 is a possible D gene (6 bases). Germline V gene sequence: CDR1 MNHEY, CDR2 SMNVEV (reference sequence). This CDR3 region has 13 residues. With 4 bases removed from V and 5 bases from J, the gap between germline ends came to 12 bases. CDR3 DNA sequence: TGTGCCAGCAGTTATAACAGGGTGGACGAGCAGTACTTC. Amino acids: CASSYNRVDEQYF.

The chain carries TRBV10-2 and TRBJ1-1, with TRBD1 matching 9 bases. Germline CDR1 WSHSY, CDR2 SAAADI. Trimming cost V 8 bases and J 3 bases; bases outside gene matches: 10. This CDR3 spans 15 amino acids. CDR3 nucleotides: TGCGCCAGCTGGGGGGGACAGGGTTATGACACTGAAGCTTTCTTT. This translates into CASWGGQGYDTEAFF.

The chain carries TRBV20-1 and TRBJ2-7; 8 nucleotides align to TRBD1. This CDR3 has 14 residues. Germline values: CDR1 DFQATT, CDR2 SNEGSKA (reference sequence). The J segment lost 2 bases and the V segment lost 3 bases, leaving 6 bases of the junction unmatched. Written as DNA, the CDR3 is TGCAGTGCTAGGATAGACAGGGGAGCCTACGAGCAGTACTTC. Protein sequence: CSARIDRGAYEQYF.

In its sample, this clonotype was seen many times. The chain combines TRBV6-6 with TRBJ1-6; TRBD1 is a possible D gene (5 bases). With 6 bases removed from V and 10 bases from J, the gap between germline ends came to 22 bases. The CDR3 totals 16 residues. The germline gives CDR1 MNHNY, CDR2 SVGAGI (reference sequence). CDR3 in amino acids: CASRRNRDQGYSPLHF. Here the CDR3 DNA reads TGTGCCAGCAGAAGAAACCGGGACCAAGGATACTCACCCCTCCACTTT.

The chain carries TRBV28 and TRBJ1-3; TRBD1 aligns across 9 bases. CDR1 and CDR2 (germline): MDHEN, SYDVKM. The V and J ends lost 6 bases and 4 bases, in that order; junction bases with no gene match: 4. The CDR3 runs to 14 residues. CDR3 nucleotide sequence: TGTGCCAGCAGCCAGGGACAGGGAGGAAACACCATATATTTT. It translates to CASSQGQGGNTIYF.

The chain uses TRBV2 and TRBJ2-5; 12 bases match TRBD2. V was pared by 6 bases and J by 3 bases, with 8 bases of the junction left unmatched. Germline V lookup: CDR1 SNHLY, CDR2 FYNNEI. This CDR3 is 16 amino acids long. In nucleotides, the CDR3 is TGTGCCAGCAGCCCCAGACTAGCGGGGGACGAAGAGACCCAGTACTTC. It translates to CASSPRLAGDEETQYF.

The rearrangement joins TRBV6-2 or TRBV6-3 to TRBJ2-3; no clear D. From germline, CDR1 is MNHEY and CDR2 SVGEGT. The V end was cut by 2 bases, the J end by 0 bases, with 15 bases between. The CDR3 spans 17 residues. The CDR3 DNA sequence: TGTGCCAGCAGTTACCTTCTTGCTTTTCAGAGCACAGATACGCAGTATTTT. Translated, it gives CASSYLLAFQSTDTQYF.

This clonotype was seen more than once but under ten times. The chain uses TRBV20-1 and TRBJ2-7, with 8 bases that match TRBD1. Germline CDR1 is DFQATT and CDR2 is SNEGSKA (reference sequence). V was clipped by 1 base and J by 6 bases; unmatched bases: 11. The CDR3 is 15 residues long. The CDR3 sequence: CSARGAGGAQIEQYF. In DNA, the CDR3 is TGCAGTGCTAGAGGGGCAGGGGGCGCCCAAATCGAGCAGTACTTC.

This clonotype was counted only a few times. The chain is built from TRBV11-2 and TRBJ1-6, with TRBD1 as a possible D gene (5 bases). Germline assignment: CDR1 SGHAT and CDR2 FQNNGV. This CDR3 has 17 residues. The V and J ends lost 0 bases and 1 base respectively, with 10 bases between them. The CDR3 region has the DNA TGTGCCAGCAGCTTAGATTGGGGGAGTTCCTATAATTCACCCCTCCACTTT. This translates into CASSLDWGSSYNSPLHF.

This rearrangement joins TRBV6-2 or TRBV6-3 to TRBJ2-2; TRBD1 matches 7 bases. The germline V gene encodes CDR1 MNHEY and CDR2 SVGEGT. This CDR3 has 14 amino acids. V lost 6 bases, J lost 5 bases, and 6 bases stayed unmatched. CDR3 region: CASSRDSRTGELFF. CDR3 bases: TGTGCCAGCAGCCGGGACAGCCGAACCGGGGAGCTGTTTTTT.

This clonotype has a count of ten or more. The genes are TRBV7-8 and TRBJ2-5; TRBD1 agrees at 7 bases. The V gene end was trimmed by 6 bases and the J gene end by 5 bases; junction bases not matched to a gene: 12. Germline V gene lookup returns CDR1 SGHVS and CDR2 FQNEAQ. The length of the CDR3 is 15 residues. The CDR3 DNA follows: TGTGCCAGCAGACCACAGGGGTCCTCACGGGAGACCCAGTACTTC. This translates into CASRPQGSSRETQYF.

This clonotype showed up just a few times. The chain joins TRBV12-3 or TRBV12-4 to TRBJ1-4, with no clear D. The CDR3 is 11 residues long. V was shortened by 1 base and J by 14 bases, with 8 bases between the two germline ends. The chain's CDR3 is CASSLGRNLFF. The CDR3, as DNA: TGTGCCAGCAGTTTAGGTCGTAATCTGTTTTTT.

This clonotype occurred many times. This chain links TRBV27 with TRBJ2-7, with a possible D match to TRBD1 (5 bases). The V gene lost 5 bases and the J gene lost 0 bases, with 11 bases spanning the gap. In germline, CDR1 is MNHEY, CDR2 SMNVEV (reference sequence). CDR3 length: 14 amino acids. CDR3 sequence: CASSLTGFSYEQYF. As DNA, the CDR3 is TGTGCCAGCAGTCTAACAGGATTCTCCTACGAGCAGTACTTC.

This clonotype was detected only a few times. The V gene is TRBV3-1, the J gene TRBJ1-4; maybe TRBD1 (5 bases). CDR3 length: 12 residues. Germline lookup yields CDR1 LGHDT and CDR2 YNNKEL (reference sequence). Trimming left V 0 bases short and J 14 bases short, with 10 bases between. The CDR3 nucleotides are TGTGCCAGCAGCCAAGATGCGGGGGGGCTGTTTTTT. This sequence encodes CASSQDAGGLFF.

This clonotype was observed a few times. The chain links TRBV10-3 to TRBJ2-5, with TRBD2 as a possible D gene (7 bases). V was trimmed by 0 bases and J by 1 base, leaving 9 bases between them. This CDR3 spans 15 amino acids. Germline assignment: CDR1 ENHRY and CDR2 SYGVKD. CDR3: CAISESRGAQETQYF. CDR3 sequence (DNA): TGTGCCATCAGTGAGTCCCGGGGGGCCCAAGAGACCCAGTACTTC.

This clonotype has more than one count but fewer than ten. The chain uses TRBV6-6 and TRBJ2-1; 11 bases match TRBD2. CDR3 size: 15 residues. Germline CDR1 reads MNHNY; CDR2 reads SVGAGI (reference sequence). With V trimmed by 5 bases and J by 9 bases, 9 bases remained unmatched. The CDR3 loop is CASSHLAGGQSEQFF. In DNA, the CDR3 is TGTGCCAGCAGTCACTTAGCGGGGGGGCAAAGTGAGCAGTTCTTC.

The gene calls are TRBV28 and TRBJ1-2; D might be TRBD1 (5 bases). CDR3 length: 14 residues. The V end lost 6 bases, the J end lost 7 bases, and 18 bases lay between the germline ends. CDR1 is MDHEN, CDR2 SYDVKM, per germline. The CDR3 DNA sequence: TGTGCCAGCAGGAAAGTAGGACACGGTGGTGGCTACACCTTC. Its translation: CASRKVGHGGGYTF.

This clonotype turned up a few times. This chain joins TRBV7-6 and TRBJ2-3; TRBD2 is a possible D gene (5 bases). This CDR3 contains 14 residues. Trimming shortened V by 1 base and J by 6 bases, and 11 bases separated the two germline ends. Germline V gives CDR1 SGHVS, CDR2 FNYEAQ. CDR3 nucleotide sequence: TGTGCCAGCAGCTTAGTTGAGGGCTCGGATACGCAGTATTTT. Translating it yields CASSLVEGSDTQYF.

This clonotype was seen more than once but under ten times. The chain is built from TRBV11-2 and TRBJ2-3; 8 nucleotides align to TRBD1. CDR1 and CDR2 (germline): SGHAT, FQNNGV. CDR3 length: 14 amino acids. After removal of 3 bases from V and 9 bases from J, the junction contained 8 bases not matched to a gene. CDR3 nucleotides: TGTGCCAGCAGCTTCTTTCTGGACAGGGTAACGCAGTATTTT. It yields the protein CASSFFLDRVTQYF.

This clonotype was picked up many times. This chain connects TRBV10-3 to TRBJ2-3; 7 bases align to TRBD2. Germline-derived CDR1 and CDR2 are ENHRY and SYGVKD. The J segment lost 2 bases and the V segment lost 7 bases, leaving 6 bases of the junction unmatched. The CDR3 has 14 amino acids. DNA of the CDR3: TGTGCCATCAAACTCAGCGGGGCCACAGATACGCAGTATTTT. This sequence encodes CAIKLSGATDTQYF.

This clonotype was detected ten times or more. This sequence joins TRBV20-1 and TRBJ1-2; 7 nucleotides match TRBD1. CDR1 is DFQATT and CDR2 is SNEGSKA in the germline V gene (reference sequence). V gave up 2 bases and J gave up 7 bases; unmatched junction bases: 10. The CDR3 has 14 residues. The CDR3 sequence: CSARFTGDWGGYTF. The CDR3 bases are TGCAGTGCTAGATTTACAGGGGACTGGGGTGGCTACACCTTC.

This clonotype was seen a few times. The chain is built from TRBV4-1 and TRBJ2-5; unclear D gene. Trimming stripped 4 bases from V and 4 bases from J, with 25 bases between. This CDR3 region has 18 residues. Germline CDR1 is MGHRA and CDR2 is YSYEKL. The CDR3 loop is CASSPPSLGEGFGETQYF. The CDR3 DNA reads as TGCGCCAGCAGCCCACCCAGCCTTGGGGAAGGTTTCGGAGAGACCCAGTACTTC.

This clonotype was observed a few times. The chain is built from TRBV20-1 and TRBJ1-4; 7 positions match TRBD1. The CDR3 extends over 13 amino acids. Germline trimming cut 3 bases from V and 10 bases from J; bases unmatched to any gene: 8. Germline V CDR1 and CDR2: DFQATT, SNEGSKA (reference sequence). CDR3 in amino acids: CSASGSGGAKLFF. CDR3 bases: TGCAGTGCTAGCGGGTCAGGGGGAGCAAAACTGTTTTTT.